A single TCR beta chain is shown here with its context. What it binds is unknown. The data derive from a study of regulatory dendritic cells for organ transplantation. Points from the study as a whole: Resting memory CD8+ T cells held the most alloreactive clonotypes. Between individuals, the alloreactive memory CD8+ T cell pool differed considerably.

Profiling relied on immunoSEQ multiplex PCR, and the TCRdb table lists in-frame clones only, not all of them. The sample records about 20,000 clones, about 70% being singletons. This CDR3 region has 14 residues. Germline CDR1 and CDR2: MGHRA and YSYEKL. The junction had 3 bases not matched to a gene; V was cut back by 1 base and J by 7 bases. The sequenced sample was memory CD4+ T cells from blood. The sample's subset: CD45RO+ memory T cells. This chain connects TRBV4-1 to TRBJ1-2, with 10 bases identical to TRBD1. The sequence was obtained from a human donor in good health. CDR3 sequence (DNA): TGCGCCAGCAGCCAAGTTGGACAGGGGGGTGGCTACACCTTC. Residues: CASSQVGQGGGYTF.